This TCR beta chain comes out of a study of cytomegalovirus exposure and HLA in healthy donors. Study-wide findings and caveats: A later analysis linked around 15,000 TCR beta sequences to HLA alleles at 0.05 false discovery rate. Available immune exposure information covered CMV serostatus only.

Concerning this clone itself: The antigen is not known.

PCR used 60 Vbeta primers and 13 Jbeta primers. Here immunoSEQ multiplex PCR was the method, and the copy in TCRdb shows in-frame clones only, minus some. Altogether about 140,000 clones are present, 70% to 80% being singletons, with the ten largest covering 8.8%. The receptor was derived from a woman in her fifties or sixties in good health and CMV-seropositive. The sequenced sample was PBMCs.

The CDR3 sequence is CASRPAGQGDEQYF. The DNA of the CDR3 is TGTGCCAGCAGACCGGCAGGACAGGGGGACGAGCAGTACTTC. The rearrangement joins TRBV28 to TRBJ2-7; 10 bases are a match to TRBD1. Germline V gene lookup returns CDR1 MDHEN and CDR2 SYDVKM. Trimming at V came to 6 bases and at J to 5 bases, leaving 7 bases not matched to a gene. The CDR3 sequence is 14 residues long.